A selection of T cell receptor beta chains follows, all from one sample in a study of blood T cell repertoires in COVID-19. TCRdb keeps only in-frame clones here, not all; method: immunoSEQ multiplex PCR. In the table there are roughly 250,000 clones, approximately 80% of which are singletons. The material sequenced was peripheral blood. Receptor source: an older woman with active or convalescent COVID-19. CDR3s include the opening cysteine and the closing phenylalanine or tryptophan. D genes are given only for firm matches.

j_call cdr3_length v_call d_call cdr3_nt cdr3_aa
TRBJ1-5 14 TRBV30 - TGTGCCTGGAGTGTTGCAGGTCTCAATCAGCCCCAGCATTTT CAWSVAGLNQPQHF
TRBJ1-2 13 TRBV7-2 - TGTGCCAGCAGCAAGGACAGTAACTATGGCTACACCTTC CASSKDSNYGYTF
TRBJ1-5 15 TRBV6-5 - TGTGCCAGCATTGGACAGACAGGTAGCAATCAGCCCCAGCATTTT CASIGQTGSNQPQHF
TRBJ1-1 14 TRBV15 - TGTGCCACCAGGAGGAGGACTGGGATCACTGAAGCTTTCTTT CATRRRTGITEAFF
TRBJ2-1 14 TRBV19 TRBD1 TGTGCCAGCTATGGACAGGGGACTACCAATGAGCAGTTCTTC CASYGQGTTNEQFF
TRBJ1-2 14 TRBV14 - TGTGCCAGCAGCCCCACCGGTACCGGCTATGGCTACACCTTC CASSPTGTGYGYTF
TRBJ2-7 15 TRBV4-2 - TGTGCCAGCCGTTTCAATAGCGGAAGCTCCTACGAGCAGTACTTC CASRFNSGSSYEQYF
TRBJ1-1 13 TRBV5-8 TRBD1 TGTGCCAGCGGACAGGGAGGTTGGACTGAAGCTTTCTTT CASGQGGWTEAFF
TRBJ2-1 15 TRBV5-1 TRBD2 TGCGCCAGCAGGGCTAGCGGGACAAGATCGGGTGAGCAGTTCTTC CASRASGTRSGEQFF
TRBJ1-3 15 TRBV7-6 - TGTGCCAGCAGCCCTGACAGAACTTCTGGAAACACCATATATTTT CASSPDRTSGNTIYF
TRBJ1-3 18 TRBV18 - TGTGCCAGCTCACCAAACGGGGCAGAACAGGGCACAGGAAACACCATATATTTT CASSPNGAEQGTGNTIYF
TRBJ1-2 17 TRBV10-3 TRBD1 TGTGCCATCACCGAAATTGGGACAGGGCAAACCACCTATGGCTACACCTTC CAITEIGTGQTTYGYTF
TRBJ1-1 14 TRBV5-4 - TGTGCCAGCAGCTTGGTTCTGTCGAACACTGAAGCTTTCTTT CASSLVLSNTEAFF
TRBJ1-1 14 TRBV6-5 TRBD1 TGTGCCAGCAGATCAGGACAGGGGAACACTGAAGCTTTCTTT CASRSGQGNTEAFF
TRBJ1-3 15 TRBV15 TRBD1 TGTGCCACCAGCACAGACAGGGCCTCAGGAAACACCATATATTTT CATSTDRASGNTIYF